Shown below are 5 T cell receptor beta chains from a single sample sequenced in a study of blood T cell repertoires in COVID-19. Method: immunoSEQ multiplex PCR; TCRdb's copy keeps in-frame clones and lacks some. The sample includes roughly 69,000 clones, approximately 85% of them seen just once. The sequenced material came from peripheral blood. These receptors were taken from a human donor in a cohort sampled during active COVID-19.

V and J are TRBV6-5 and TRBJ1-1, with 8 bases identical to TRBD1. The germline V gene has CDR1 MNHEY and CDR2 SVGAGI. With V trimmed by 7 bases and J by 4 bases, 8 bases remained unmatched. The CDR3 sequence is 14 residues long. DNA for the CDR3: TGTGCCAGCAAGCGACAGGGGTCGATCACTGAAGCTTTCTTT. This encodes CASKRQGSITEAFF.

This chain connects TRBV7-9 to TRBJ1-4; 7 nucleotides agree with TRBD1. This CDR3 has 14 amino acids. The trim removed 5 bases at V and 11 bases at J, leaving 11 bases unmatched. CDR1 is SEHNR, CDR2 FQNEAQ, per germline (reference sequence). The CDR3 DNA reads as TGTGCCAGCAGCCCTCGACAGGGAGCCGGGAAACTGTTTTTT. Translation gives CASSPRQGAGKLFF.

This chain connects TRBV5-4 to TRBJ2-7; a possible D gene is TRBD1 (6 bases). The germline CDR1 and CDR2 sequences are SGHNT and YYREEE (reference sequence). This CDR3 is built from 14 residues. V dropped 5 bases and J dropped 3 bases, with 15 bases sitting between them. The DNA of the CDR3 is TGTGCCAGCAGTTTCGGACAGTCCGACTACGAGCAGTACTTC. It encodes CASSFGQSDYEQYF.

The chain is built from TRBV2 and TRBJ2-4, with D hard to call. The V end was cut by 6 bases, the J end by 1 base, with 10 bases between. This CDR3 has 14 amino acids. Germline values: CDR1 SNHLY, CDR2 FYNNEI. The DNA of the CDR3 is TGTGCCAGCAGGGTACAGACGGCCAAAAACATTCAGTACTTC. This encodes CASRVQTAKNIQYF.

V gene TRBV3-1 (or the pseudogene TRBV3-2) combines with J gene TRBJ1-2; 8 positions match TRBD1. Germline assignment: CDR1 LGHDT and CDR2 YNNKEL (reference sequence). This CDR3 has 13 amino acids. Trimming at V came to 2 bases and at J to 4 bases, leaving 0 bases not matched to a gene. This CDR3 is CASSQTGGYGYTF. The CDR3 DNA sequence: TGTGCCAGCAGCCAAACAGGGGGCTATGGCTACACCTTC.